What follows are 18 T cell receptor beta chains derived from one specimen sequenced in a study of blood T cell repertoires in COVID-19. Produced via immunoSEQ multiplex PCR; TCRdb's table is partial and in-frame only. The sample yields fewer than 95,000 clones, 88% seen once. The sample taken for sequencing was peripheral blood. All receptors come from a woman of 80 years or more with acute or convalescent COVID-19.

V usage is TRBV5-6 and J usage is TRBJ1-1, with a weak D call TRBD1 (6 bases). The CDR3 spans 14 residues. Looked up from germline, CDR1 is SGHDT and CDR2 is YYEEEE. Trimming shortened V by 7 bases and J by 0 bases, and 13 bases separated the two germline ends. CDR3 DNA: TGTGCCAGCTACCCCGGGACATTGAACACTGAAGCTTTCTTT. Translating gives CASYPGTLNTEAFF. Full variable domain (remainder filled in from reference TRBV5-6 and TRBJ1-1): DAGVTQSPTHLIKTRGQQVTLRCSPKSGHDTVSWYQQALGQGPQFIFQYYEEEERQRGNFPDRFSGHQFPNYSSELNVNALLLGDSALYLCASYPGTLNTEAFFGQGTRLTVV.

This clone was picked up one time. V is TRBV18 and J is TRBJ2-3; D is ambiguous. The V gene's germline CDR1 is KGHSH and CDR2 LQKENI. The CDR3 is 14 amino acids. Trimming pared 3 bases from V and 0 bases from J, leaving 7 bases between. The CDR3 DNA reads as TGTGCCAGCTCACCGCGAAAGAGCACAGATACGCAGTATTTT. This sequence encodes CASSPRKSTDTQYF.

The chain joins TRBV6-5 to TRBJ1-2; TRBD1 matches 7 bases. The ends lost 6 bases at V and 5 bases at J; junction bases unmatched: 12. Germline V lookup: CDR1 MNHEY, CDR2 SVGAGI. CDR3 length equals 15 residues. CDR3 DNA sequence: TGTGCCAGCAGCGACCGGGACAGCTACTCTTATGGCTACACCTTC. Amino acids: CASSDRDSYSYGYTF.

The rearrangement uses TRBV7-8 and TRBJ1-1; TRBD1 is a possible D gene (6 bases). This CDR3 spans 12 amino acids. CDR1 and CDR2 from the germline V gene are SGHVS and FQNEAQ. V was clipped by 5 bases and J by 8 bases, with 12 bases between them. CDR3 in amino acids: CASSQTGPEAFF. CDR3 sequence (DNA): TGTGCCAGCAGCCAGACAGGACCAGAAGCTTTCTTT.

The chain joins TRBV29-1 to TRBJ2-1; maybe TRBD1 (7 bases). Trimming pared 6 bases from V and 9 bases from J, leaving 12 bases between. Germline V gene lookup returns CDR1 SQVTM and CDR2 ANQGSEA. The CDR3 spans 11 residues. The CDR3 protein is CSVYQGGEQFF. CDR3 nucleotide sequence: TGCAGCGTCTACCAGGGGGGTGAGCAGTTCTTC.

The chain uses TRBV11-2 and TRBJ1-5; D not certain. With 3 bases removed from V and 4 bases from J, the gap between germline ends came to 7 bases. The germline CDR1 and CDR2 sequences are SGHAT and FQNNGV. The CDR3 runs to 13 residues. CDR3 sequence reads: CASSFGENQPQHF. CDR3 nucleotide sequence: TGTGCCAGCAGCTTTGGGGAGAATCAGCCCCAGCATTTT.

CDR3 amino acids: CASRGGQYNEQFF. The DNA of the CDR3 is TGTGCCAGCAGGGGCGGACAGTACAATGAGCAGTTCTTC. J is TRBJ2-1 and V is TRBV28; weak D call: TRBD1 (6 bases). CDR3 length equals 13 residues. Germline V gene data show CDR1 as MDHEN and CDR2 as SYDVKM. The germline V and J ends were trimmed by 6 bases and 4 bases, with 10 bases remaining between them.

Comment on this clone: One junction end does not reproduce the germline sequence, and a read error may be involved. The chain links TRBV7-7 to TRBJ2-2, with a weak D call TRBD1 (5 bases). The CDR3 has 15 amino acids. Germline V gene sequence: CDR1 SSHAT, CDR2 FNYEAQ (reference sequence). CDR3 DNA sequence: TGTGCTAGCAGCTTAGGCCGACAGAGCACCGGGGAGCTGTTTTTT. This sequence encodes CASSLGRQSTGELFF.

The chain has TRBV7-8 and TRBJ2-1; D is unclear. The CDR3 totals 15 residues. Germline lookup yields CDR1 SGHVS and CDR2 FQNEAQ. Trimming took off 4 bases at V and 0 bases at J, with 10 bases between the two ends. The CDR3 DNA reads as TGTGCCAGCAGCTCCCCCGCGCTCTCCTACAATGAGCAGTTCTTC. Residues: CASSSPALSYNEQFF.

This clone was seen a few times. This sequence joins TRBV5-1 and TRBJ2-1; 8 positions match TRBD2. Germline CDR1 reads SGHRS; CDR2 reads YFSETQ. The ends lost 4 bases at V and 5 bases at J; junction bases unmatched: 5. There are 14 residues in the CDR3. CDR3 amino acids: CASSARLANNEQFF. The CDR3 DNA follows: TGCGCCAGCAGCGCCCGACTAGCGAACAATGAGCAGTTCTTC.

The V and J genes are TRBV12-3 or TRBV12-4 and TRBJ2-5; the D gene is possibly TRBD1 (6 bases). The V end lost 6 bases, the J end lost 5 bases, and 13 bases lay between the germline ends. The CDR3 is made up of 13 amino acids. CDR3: CASSRTGFETQYF. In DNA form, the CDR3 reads TGTGCCAGCAGCCGTACAGGGTTCGAGACCCAGTACTTC.

The CDR3 sequence: CASSQTRQIGSPLHF. Here the CDR3 DNA reads TGCGCCAGCAGCCAGACACGACAGATAGGATCACCCCTCCACTTT. The chain couples TRBV4-3 to TRBJ1-6; a weak D match, TRBD1 (5 bases). The CDR3 runs to 15 residues. V was shortened by 3 bases and J by 10 bases, with 16 bases between the two germline ends. Per germline, CDR1 LGHNA and CDR2 YSLEER.

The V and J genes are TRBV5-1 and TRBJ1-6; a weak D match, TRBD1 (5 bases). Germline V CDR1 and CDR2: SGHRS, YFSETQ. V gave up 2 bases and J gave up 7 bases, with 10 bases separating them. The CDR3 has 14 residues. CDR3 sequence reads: CASSLDSPNSPLHF. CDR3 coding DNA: TGCGCCAGCAGCTTAGACAGCCCCAATTCACCCCTCCACTTT.

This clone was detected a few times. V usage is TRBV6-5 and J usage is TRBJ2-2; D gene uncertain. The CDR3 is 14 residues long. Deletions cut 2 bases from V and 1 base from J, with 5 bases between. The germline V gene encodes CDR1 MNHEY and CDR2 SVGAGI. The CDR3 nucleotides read TGTGCCAGCAGTTACGGCAGGAACACCGGGGAGCTGTTTTTT. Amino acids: CASSYGRNTGELFF.

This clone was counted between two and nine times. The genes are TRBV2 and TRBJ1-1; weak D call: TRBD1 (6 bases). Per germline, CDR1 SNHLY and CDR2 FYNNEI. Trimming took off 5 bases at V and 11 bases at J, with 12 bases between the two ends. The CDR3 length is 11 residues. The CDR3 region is CASSIQGEAFF. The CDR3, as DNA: TGTGCCAGCAGTATACAGGGAGAGGCTTTCTTT.

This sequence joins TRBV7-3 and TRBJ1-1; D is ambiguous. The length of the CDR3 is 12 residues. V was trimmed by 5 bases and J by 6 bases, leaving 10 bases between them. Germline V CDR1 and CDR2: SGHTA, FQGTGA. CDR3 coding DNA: TGTGCCAGCAGCCTCTCGGGTGCTGAAGCTTTCTTT. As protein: CASSLSGAEAFF.

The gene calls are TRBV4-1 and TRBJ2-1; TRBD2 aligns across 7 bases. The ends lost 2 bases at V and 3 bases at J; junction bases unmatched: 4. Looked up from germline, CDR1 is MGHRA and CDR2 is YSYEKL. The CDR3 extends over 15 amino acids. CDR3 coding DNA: TGCGCCAGCAGCCAAATCCTAGCGGACTACAATGAGCAGTTCTTC. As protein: CASSQILADYNEQFF.

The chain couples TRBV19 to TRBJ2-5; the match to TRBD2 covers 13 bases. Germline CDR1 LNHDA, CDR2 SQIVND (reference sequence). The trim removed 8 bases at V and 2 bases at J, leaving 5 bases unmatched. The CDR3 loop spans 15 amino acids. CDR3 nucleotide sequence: TGTGCCAGTCGGACTAGCGGGGGACCTCAAGAGACCCAGTACTTC. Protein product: CASRTSGGPQETQYF.